This entry describes one TCR beta chain. Antigen unknown. The method was immunoSEQ multiplex PCR; TCRdb's version includes in-frame clones alone and lacks a portion of them. This table holds roughly 9,800 clones, about 93% found once. The data originate from a study of graft-versus-host responses after intestinal transplantation. Study-wide context: Transplant recipients had multivisceral, liver-intestinal, or isolated intestinal grafts. Findings of the study overall: The marrow of recipients harbored GvH clones, and ileum or blood showed some of them first.

The sample was PBMCs, taken roughly 42 days after intestinal transplant. The receptor's source is a human patient who received an intestinal transplant, so some T cells may come from the graft donor.

CDR3 in DNA: TGCGCCAGCAGCCAAGATTTTGTCGGGACAGGGACGCGCCCCAATGGCTACACCTTC. Protein: CASSQDFVGTGTRPNGYTF. The J gene is TRBJ1-2, the V gene TRBV4-1; 9 bases are shared with TRBD1. The V and J ends lost 0 bases and 6 bases, in that order; junction bases with no gene match: 17. Germline CDR1 reads MGHRA; CDR2 reads YSYEKL. The CDR3 is 19 residues long.